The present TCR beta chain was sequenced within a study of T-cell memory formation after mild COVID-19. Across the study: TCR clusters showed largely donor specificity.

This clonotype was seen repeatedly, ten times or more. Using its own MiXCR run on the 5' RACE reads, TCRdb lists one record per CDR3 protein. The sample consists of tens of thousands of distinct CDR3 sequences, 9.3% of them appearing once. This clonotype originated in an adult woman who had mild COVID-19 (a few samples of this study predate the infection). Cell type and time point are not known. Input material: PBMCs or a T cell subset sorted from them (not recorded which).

CDR3 region: CASSPGLVSSRSYNEQFF. CDR3 coding DNA: TGTGCCAGCAGCCCGGGGCTAGTTAGTTCCCGCTCCTACAATGAGCAGTTCTTC. This chain connects TRBV9 to TRBJ2-1; D might be TRBD1 or TRBD2, each matching 5 bases. The length of the CDR3 is 18 residues. The V end lost 4 bases, the J end lost 0 bases, and 20 bases lay between the germline ends. From germline, CDR1 is SGDLS and CDR2 YYNGEE.